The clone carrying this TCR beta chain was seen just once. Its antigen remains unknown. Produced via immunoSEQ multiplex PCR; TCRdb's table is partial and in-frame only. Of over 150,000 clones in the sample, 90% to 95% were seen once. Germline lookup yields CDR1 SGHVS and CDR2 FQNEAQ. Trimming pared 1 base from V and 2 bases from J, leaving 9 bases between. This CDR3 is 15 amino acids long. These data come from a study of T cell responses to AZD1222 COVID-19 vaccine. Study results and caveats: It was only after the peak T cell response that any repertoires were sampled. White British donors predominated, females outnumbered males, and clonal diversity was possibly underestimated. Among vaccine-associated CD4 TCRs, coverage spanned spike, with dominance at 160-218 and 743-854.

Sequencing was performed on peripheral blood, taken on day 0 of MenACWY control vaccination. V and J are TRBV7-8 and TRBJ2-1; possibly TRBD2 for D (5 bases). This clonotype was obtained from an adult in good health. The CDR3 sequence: CASSLVPSTYNEQFF. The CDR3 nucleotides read TGTGCCAGCAGCTTAGTTCCTAGCACCTACAATGAGCAGTTCTTC.